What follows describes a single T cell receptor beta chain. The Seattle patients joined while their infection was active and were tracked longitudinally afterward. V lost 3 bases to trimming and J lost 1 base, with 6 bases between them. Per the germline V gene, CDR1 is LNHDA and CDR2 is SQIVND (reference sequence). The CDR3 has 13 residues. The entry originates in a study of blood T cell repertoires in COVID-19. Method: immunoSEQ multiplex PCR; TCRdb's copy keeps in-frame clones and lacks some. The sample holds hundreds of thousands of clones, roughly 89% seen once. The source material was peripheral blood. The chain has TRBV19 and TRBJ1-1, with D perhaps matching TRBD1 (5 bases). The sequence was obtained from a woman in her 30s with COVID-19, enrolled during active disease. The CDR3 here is CASSMDTNTEAFF. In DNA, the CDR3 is TGTGCCAGTAGTATGGACACGAACACTGAAGCTTTCTTT.